This T cell receptor beta chain was obtained from a study of early T cells in non-severe SARS-CoV-2 infection. Trimming cost V 2 bases and J 2 bases; bases outside gene matches: 5. The CDR3 consists of 16 residues. The germline gives CDR1 LGHDT, CDR2 YNNKEL (reference sequence). Individual cDNA molecules were tagged with unique molecular identifiers. TCRdb recomputed calls from the 5' RACE reads with MiXCR, one row per CDR3 protein. The profile shows approximately 71,000 distinct CDR3 sequences, about an eighth of them singletons. Sequences were derived from whole blood, sampled at baseline. This TCR derives from an adult who was a healthcare worker with PCR-confirmed SARS-CoV-2 infection or an uninfected control (not recorded which). The V call is TRBV3-1, the J call TRBJ2-3; 9 positions match TRBD2. This CDR3 is CASSQPSGVLTDTQYF. In DNA, the CDR3 is TGTGCCAGCAGCCAACCTAGCGGGGTGCTCACAGATACGCAGTATTTT.